This TCR beta chain was captured by sequencing in a study of T-cell reconstitution after alpha-beta-depleted transplantation in children. Preparing the TCRbeta library involved the use of unique molecular identifiers. TCRdb recomputed calls from the PCR reads with MiXCR, one row per CDR3 protein. The sample includes about 460,000 distinct CDR3 sequences, roughly an eighth of them seen just once. CDR3 length equals 17 residues. Trimming removed 2 bases from V and 0 bases from J; junction bases left unmatched: 8. General study points: Reportedly, roughly two months post-transplant, alpha-beta T cells arose from several hundred expanded graft clones.

Of note for this clonotype: Its antigen is not known.

The receptor was isolated from a female patient between 2 and 15 years old who had a stem cell transplant for aplastic anemia, so the T cells may come from the graft donor. The chain is built from TRBV12-3 or TRBV12-4 and TRBJ2-3; 7 bases match TRBD2. The source material was PBMCs, mostly from graft donor cells, sampled 180 days after TCRalphabeta/CD19-depleted stem cell transplant. CDR3 in DNA: TGTGCCAGCAGTTTATTGGCTAGCGGTAAGAGCACAGATACGCAGTATTTT. Translated: CASSLLASGKSTDTQYF.